Each of the 11 T cell receptor beta chains below was sequenced from the same sample in a study of blood T cell repertoires in COVID-19. TCRdb's copy holds only in-frame clones and misses some; the assay was immunoSEQ multiplex PCR. The table has roughly 230,000 clones, approximately 81% seen once. Sequencing was done on a sample of peripheral blood. The receptors here all came from a man between 35 and 55 years old with acute or convalescent COVID-19.

There are a few counts of this clone. Additional DNA sequences in this sample encode the identical CDR3. V gene TRBV3-1 (or the pseudogene TRBV3-2) combines with J gene TRBJ1-3; D remains ambiguous. The germline V gene encodes CDR1 LGHDT and CDR2 YNNKEL (reference sequence). Trimming pared 4 bases from V and 4 bases from J, leaving 8 bases between. The CDR3 totals 13 residues. The DNA of the CDR3 is TGTGCCAGCAGCCCGAGTGCCGGAAACACCATATATTTT. Protein sequence: CASSPSAGNTIYF.

V gene TRBV6-5 combines with J gene TRBJ2-1; D may be TRBD2 (6 bases). The CDR3 consists of 15 residues. Trimming removed 2 bases from V and 7 bases from J, with 15 bases in between. Germline V gene lookup returns CDR1 MNHEY and CDR2 SVGAGI. The CDR3 coding sequence is TGTGCCAGCAGTTACCCACAGACTAGAATGAATGAGCAGTTCTTC. Translated: CASSYPQTRMNEQFF.

V usage is TRBV7-8 and J usage is TRBJ1-4; no definite D call. This CDR3 comprises 12 residues. In germline, CDR1 is SGHVS, CDR2 FQNEAQ. Between the trimmed V and J ends, which lost 5 bases and 7 bases, there was a span of 8 bases. CDR3 region: CASSLRGEKLFF. In nucleotides, the CDR3 is TGTGCCAGCAGCCTAAGAGGTGAAAAACTGTTTTTT.

The chain links TRBV9 to TRBJ2-5; 8 positions match TRBD2. This CDR3 is 14 amino acids long. Trimming took 3 bases from V and 5 from J; bases not matched to a gene: 6. Germline V CDR1 and CDR2: SGDLS, YYNGEE. CDR3 in DNA: TGTGCCAGCAGCGCGTCGGGGGGGCCGGAGACCCAGTACTTC. This gives the protein CASSASGGPETQYF.

The gene calls are TRBV5-1 and TRBJ1-5; D may be TRBD1 (5 bases). With 0 bases removed from V and 6 bases from J, the gap between germline ends came to 13 bases. Germline assignment: CDR1 SGHRS and CDR2 YFSETQ. The CDR3 length is 15 residues. CDR3 region: CASSLGAGGPQPQHF. The CDR3 DNA follows: TGCGCCAGCAGCTTGGGGGCCGGGGGACCTCAGCCCCAGCATTTT.

The V and J genes are TRBV18 and TRBJ1-4; possible D gene TRBD1, 5 bases. The CDR3 sequence is 15 residues long. Germline V lookup: CDR1 KGHSH, CDR2 LQKENI. V was pared by 1 base and J by 8 bases, with 14 bases between. The CDR3 bases are TGTGCCAGCTCACCACTTACAAGACAGAAAGAAAAACTGTTTTTT. As protein: CASSPLTRQKEKLFF.

The genes are TRBV9 and TRBJ2-2; 9 bases map to TRBD2. The length of the CDR3 is 14 residues. Germline V gene data show CDR1 as SGDLS and CDR2 as YYNGEE. The trim removed 5 bases at V and 5 bases at J, leaving 4 bases unmatched. CDR3: CASRDSGGTGELFF. The CDR3 DNA sequence: TGTGCCAGCAGAGATAGCGGGGGTACCGGGGAGCTGTTTTTT.

The CDR3 reads CASGPDSPLGAFF. The CDR3 DNA sequence: TGTGCTAGTGGTCCCGACAGCCCCCTTGGAGCTTTCTTT. The chain couples TRBV12-5 to TRBJ1-1; D might be TRBD1 (5 bases). V was pared by 5 bases and J by 10 bases, with 17 bases between. Germline values: CDR1 LGHNT, CDR2 FRNRAP. The CDR3 length is 13 residues.

The J gene is TRBJ2-5, the V gene TRBV6-5, with 7 nucleotides matching TRBD1. This CDR3 spans 15 amino acids. V shed 0 bases and J 4 bases; nucleotides not matched to a gene: 5. Germline V lookup: CDR1 MNHEY, CDR2 SVGAGI. The CDR3 loop is CASSYSGGGSETQYF. In nucleotides, the CDR3 is TGTGCCAGCAGTTACTCAGGGGGCGGGTCAGAGACCCAGTACTTC.

This chain uses TRBV7-8 with TRBJ2-7, with D tentatively TRBD2 (5 bases). V gave up 4 bases and J gave up 1 base, with 17 bases separating them. The CDR3 spans 16 residues. From germline, CDR1 is SGHVS and CDR2 FQNEAQ. CDR3 residues: CASSYSRGAGSYEQYF. The CDR3 coding sequence is TGTGCCAGCAGCTACTCACGGGGAGCCGGATCCTACGAGCAGTACTTC. The whole variable domain, remainder taken from reference TRBV7-8 and TRBJ2-7, is GAGVSQSPRYKVAKRGQDVALRCDPISGHVSLFWYQQALGQGPEFLTYFQNEAQLDKSGLPSDRFFAERPEGSVSTLKIQRTQQEDSAVYLCASSYSRGAGSYEQYFGPGTRLTVT.

V and J are TRBV5-1 and TRBJ2-3, with 9 bases identical to TRBD2. CDR1 SGHRS and CDR2 YFSETQ come from the germline V gene. The CDR3 has 14 residues. The V and J ends lost 5 bases and 4 bases, in that order; junction bases with no gene match: 5. The CDR3 nucleotides read TGCGCCAGCAGGAGATTAGCGGGGGCAGATACGCAGTATTTT. It encodes CASRRLAGADTQYF.